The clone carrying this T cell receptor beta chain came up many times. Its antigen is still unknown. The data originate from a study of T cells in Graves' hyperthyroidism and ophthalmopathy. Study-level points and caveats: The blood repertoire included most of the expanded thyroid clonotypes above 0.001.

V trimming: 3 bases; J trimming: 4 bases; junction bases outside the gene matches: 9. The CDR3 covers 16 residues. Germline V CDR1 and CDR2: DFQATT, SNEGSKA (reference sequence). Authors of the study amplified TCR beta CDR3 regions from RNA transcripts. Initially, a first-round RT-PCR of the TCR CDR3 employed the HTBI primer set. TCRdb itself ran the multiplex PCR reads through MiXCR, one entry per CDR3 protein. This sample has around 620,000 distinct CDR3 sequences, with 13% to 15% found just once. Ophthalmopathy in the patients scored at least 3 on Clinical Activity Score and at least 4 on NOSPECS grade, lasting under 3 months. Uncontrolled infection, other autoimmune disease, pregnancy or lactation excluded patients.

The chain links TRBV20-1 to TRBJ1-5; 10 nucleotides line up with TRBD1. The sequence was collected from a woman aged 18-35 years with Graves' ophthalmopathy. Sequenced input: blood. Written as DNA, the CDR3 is TGCAGTGCTAGCGAGGCGGGGACAGGGGCAAATCAGCCCCAGCATTTT. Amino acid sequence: CSASEAGTGANQPQHF.